The 27 T cell receptor beta chains presented below share a single source sample, sequenced in a study of blood T cell repertoires in COVID-19. Assay used: immunoSEQ multiplex PCR; TCRdb lists only in-frame clones, some missing. The table includes over 200,000 clones, around 80% detected once. The specimen was peripheral blood. The receptors were sampled from a human donor in a cohort sampled during active COVID-19.

This CDR3 is CASSGNPGSAVETQYF. In DNA form, the CDR3 reads TGTGCCAGCAGTGGGAATCCGGGATCCGCAGTCGAGACCCAGTACTTC. This chain connects TRBV27 to TRBJ2-5; a weak D match, TRBD2 (5 bases). The length of the CDR3 is 16 residues. The germline gives CDR1 MNHEY, CDR2 SMNVEV (reference sequence). The ends were cut back, 5 bases at V and 5 bases at J, with 21 bases in the middle.

The chain links TRBV9 to TRBJ2-3; 7 nucleotides line up with TRBD1. Germline CDR1 SGDLS, CDR2 YYNGEE. This CDR3 is built from 15 residues. V dropped 4 bases and J dropped 1; count of bases not matched to a gene: 6. In DNA, the CDR3 is TGTGCCAGCAGCTATCGACAGGGACGCACAGATACGCAGTATTTT. Amino acid sequence: CASSYRQGRTDTQYF.

The chain is built from TRBV27 and TRBJ2-2; 15 bases are a match to TRBD2. Germline assignment: CDR1 MNHEY and CDR2 SMNVEV (reference sequence). This CDR3 comprises 17 residues. Germline trimming cut 8 bases from V and 5 bases from J; bases unmatched to any gene: 9. The CDR3 reads CASSGLAGGPRTGELFF. CDR3 DNA: TGTGCCAGCTCTGGACTAGCGGGAGGGCCAAGGACCGGGGAGCTGTTTTTT.

The V call is TRBV9, the J call TRBJ2-1, with D possibly being TRBD2 (5 bases). Trimming took off 0 bases at V and 0 bases at J, with 10 bases between the two ends. CDR3 length equals 16 residues. Germline CDR1 SGDLS, CDR2 YYNGEE. The CDR3 bases are TGTGCCAGCAGCGTAGCTCCGAGGGACTCCTACAATGAGCAGTTCTTC. Its translation is CASSVAPRDSYNEQFF.

The V call is TRBV25-1, the J call TRBJ2-7; the match to TRBD1 covers 7 bases. In germline, CDR1 is MGHDK, CDR2 SYGVNS. The V segment lost 4 bases and the J segment 2 bases; nucleotides outside the gene matches: 2. This CDR3 is 13 amino acids long. The CDR3 bases are TGTGCCAGCAGTGTGACAGGGACCTACGAGCAGTACTTC. It translates to CASSVTGTYEQYF.

CDR3 residues: CASSLFDGGGRALEQYF. Written as DNA, the CDR3 is TGTGCCAGCAGTTTATTCGACGGTGGAGGGAGGGCCCTCGAGCAGTACTTC. This chain links TRBV28 with TRBJ2-7, with 7 bases identical to TRBD2. V shed 1 base and J 6 bases; nucleotides not matched to a gene: 15. CDR3 length equals 17 residues. CDR1 is MDHEN, CDR2 SYDVKM, per germline.

J is TRBJ2-3 and V is TRBV5-1; a possible D gene is TRBD2 (6 bases). Trimming pared 4 bases from V and 2 bases from J, leaving 17 bases between. Germline CDR1 SGHRS, CDR2 YFSETQ. The CDR3 is 16 residues long. The CDR3 reads CASSPRGEAPTDTQYF. The CDR3 DNA reads as TGCGCCAGCAGCCCTCGCGGGGAAGCACCCACAGATACGCAGTATTTT.

This clone was detected a few times. This rearrangement joins TRBV24-1 to TRBJ1-1, with 9 bases lining up with TRBD1. Germline V gene data show CDR1 as KGHDR and CDR2 as SFDVKD. The length of the CDR3 is 13 residues. J lost 11 bases, V lost 4 bases, and 7 bases had no gene match. The CDR3, as DNA: TGTGCCACCAGTGAACGGGACAGGGCGGGCGCTTTCTTT. Protein sequence: CATSERDRAGAFF.

The chain has TRBV3-1 (or the pseudogene TRBV3-2) and TRBJ1-3, with TRBD1 identical over 7 bases. The germline CDR1 and CDR2 sequences are LGHDT and YNNKEL (reference sequence). V shed 1 base, J shed 0 bases, and the junction held 0 bases outside the gene matches. CDR3 length equals 15 residues. The CDR3, as DNA: TGTGCCAGCAGCCAAGGGGACAGCTCTGGAAACACCATATATTTT. Encoded protein: CASSQGDSSGNTIYF.

This chain uses TRBV3-1 (or the pseudogene TRBV3-2) with TRBJ2-3; 13 bases match TRBD2. Germline CDR1 and CDR2: LGHDT and YNNKEL (reference sequence). The junction had 4 bases not matched to a gene; V was cut back by 8 bases and J by 5 bases. The CDR3 loop spans 14 amino acids. Written as DNA, the CDR3 is TGTGCCAGCGGGACTAGCGGGATTAAAGATACGCAGTATTTT. Translating it yields CASGTSGIKDTQYF.

This chain connects TRBV6-2 or TRBV6-3 to TRBJ2-7; no clear D gene. Germline CDR1 MNHEY, CDR2 SVGEGT. V was trimmed by 2 bases and J by 5 bases, leaving 4 bases between them. The CDR3 sequence is 11 residues long. The CDR3 reads CASSYLNEQYF. Here the CDR3 DNA reads TGTGCCAGCAGTTACCTTAACGAGCAGTACTTC.

V is TRBV10-3 and J is TRBJ2-7; TRBD1 matches at 10 bases. The CDR3 totals 15 residues. J lost 0 bases, V lost 6 bases, and 5 bases had no gene match. The germline gives CDR1 ENHRY, CDR2 SYGVKD. CDR3 sequence (DNA): TGTGCCATCAGGAAGGGACAGGGGAGCTCCTACGAGCAGTACTTC. Amino acid sequence: CAIRKGQGSSYEQYF.

This chain connects TRBV27 to TRBJ2-7; weak D call: TRBD1 (6 bases). Trimming pared 2 bases from V and 4 bases from J, leaving 15 bases between. Per germline, CDR1 MNHEY and CDR2 SMNVEV (reference sequence). The CDR3 consists of 15 residues. The CDR3 nucleotides are TGTGCCAGCAGTTTAGTAAGCAGGGGTGCTTACGAGCAGTACTTC. This translates into CASSLVSRGAYEQYF.

There are a few counts of this clone. The chain couples TRBV27 to TRBJ1-5; D not certain. V was cut by 9 bases and J by 1 base, with 13 bases left in between. Germline V gives CDR1 MNHEY, CDR2 SMNVEV (reference sequence). The CDR3 totals 14 residues. The CDR3 nucleotides are TGTGCCAGTGCTTTAGCGGACAGCAATCAGCCCCAGCATTTT. It encodes CASALADSNQPQHF.

The chain combines TRBV4-3 with TRBJ1-2; D call uncertain. There are 16 residues in the CDR3. Germline lookup yields CDR1 LGHNA and CDR2 YSLEER. Trimming pared 0 bases from V and 0 bases from J, leaving 11 bases between. The CDR3 sequence is CASSQDMAETNYGYTF. CDR3 sequence (DNA): TGCGCCAGCAGCCAAGATATGGCAGAAACTAACTATGGCTACACCTTC.

This chain links TRBV3-1 (or the pseudogene TRBV3-2) with TRBJ1-3; perhaps TRBD1 as D (5 bases). Germline assignment: CDR1 LGHDT and CDR2 YNNKEL (reference sequence). Trimming left V 3 bases short and J 3 bases short, with 9 bases between. The CDR3 is made up of 14 amino acids. CDR3 protein: CASSQGGYGNTIYF. DNA of the CDR3: TGTGCCAGCAGCCAGGGGGGATATGGAAACACCATATATTTT.

The chain recombines TRBV7-2 with TRBJ2-7; possibly TRBD2 for D (6 bases). Germline V CDR1 and CDR2: SGHTA, FQGNSA. This CDR3 is 14 amino acids long. V gave up 1 base and J gave up 3 bases, with 10 bases separating them. CDR3 region: CASSLGGVVYEQYF. CDR3 nucleotide sequence: TGTGCCAGCAGCTTAGGGGGGGTGGTCTACGAGCAGTACTTC.

This sequence joins TRBV5-5 and TRBJ1-2, with D maybe TRBD1 (6 bases). Germline CDR1 is SGHKS and CDR2 is YYEKEE (reference sequence). The CDR3 extends over 14 amino acids. V was clipped by 0 bases and J by 4 bases, with 10 bases between them. CDR3 DNA sequence: TGTGCCAGCAGCTTGGGAGGACAGCCCTATGGCTACACCTTC. The encoded protein is CASSLGGQPYGYTF.

Concerning this clone: This CDR3 is also generated by other DNA sequences in the sample. The rearrangement links TRBV7-3 to TRBJ1-2; 9 nucleotides line up with TRBD1. Germline lookup yields CDR1 SGHTA and CDR2 FQGTGA. J was trimmed by 8 bases and V by 1 base; bases with no gene match: 5. CDR3 length: 14 residues. This CDR3 is CASSLRGQGNGYTF. The CDR3 DNA follows: TGTGCCAGCAGCTTAAGGGGACAGGGTAACGGCTACACCTTC.

This chain connects TRBV27 to TRBJ2-5, with D possibly matching TRBD2 (6 bases). The CDR3 is 15 residues long. The germline gives CDR1 MNHEY, CDR2 SMNVEV (reference sequence). With 4 bases removed from V and 1 base from J, the gap between germline ends came to 13 bases. CDR3 region: CASSSTPTSQETQYF. For the CDR3, the DNA is TGTGCCAGCAGTTCCACTCCGACTAGCCAAGAGACCCAGTACTTC.

This clone was counted a single time. CDR3 residues: CASSGGVYEQYF. DNA for the CDR3: TGCGCCAGCAGCGGGGGCGTTTACGAGCAGTACTTC. The chain is built from TRBV5-1 and TRBJ2-7, with a tentative D call TRBD1 (6 bases). V was clipped by 4 bases and J by 4 bases, with 9 bases between them. The CDR3 totals 12 residues. In germline, CDR1 is SGHRS, CDR2 YFSETQ. The entire variable domain, with the rest obtained from reference TRBV5-1 and TRBJ2-7, is as follows: KAGVTQTPRYLIKTRGQQVTLSCSPISGHRSVSWYQQTPGQGLQFLFEYFSETQRNKGNFPGRFSGRQFSNSRSEMNVSTLELGDSALYLCASSGGVYEQYFGPGTRLTVT.

This clone was seen a handful of times. The chain uses TRBV18 and TRBJ1-5; 9 bases are shared with TRBD1. CDR3 length: 16 amino acids. Germline assignment: CDR1 KGHSH and CDR2 LQKENI. J was trimmed by 6 bases and V by 1 base; bases with no gene match: 7. In DNA, the CDR3 is TGTGCCAGCTCACCACTCCCGGGACAGGGTGTTCAGCCCCAGCATTTT. Protein sequence: CASSPLPGQGVQPQHF.

The rearrangement links TRBV4-3 to TRBJ2-7; 7 bases map to TRBD1. The CDR3 covers 15 residues. Germline CDR1 LGHNA, CDR2 YSLEER. Unmatched junction bases numbered 9, after V lost 4 bases and J lost 3 bases. The CDR3 spells CASSPDRDSSYEQYF. For the CDR3, the DNA is TGCGCCAGCAGCCCAGACCGGGACAGCAGCTACGAGCAGTACTTC.

The chain combines TRBV9 with TRBJ1-2; 10 bases map to TRBD1. This CDR3 has 14 residues. With 5 bases clipped from V and 7 bases from J, the junction kept 8 bases outside the gene matches. CDR1 and CDR2 from the germline V gene are SGDLS and YYNGEE. The CDR3 protein is CASRDPGQGTGYTF. DNA for the CDR3: TGTGCCAGCAGGGATCCGGGACAGGGGACTGGCTACACCTTC.

The J gene is TRBJ2-7, the V gene TRBV7-2; 10 bases match TRBD1. Germline V gives CDR1 SGHTA, CDR2 FQGNSA. Unmatched junction bases numbered 9, after V lost 5 bases and J lost 5 bases. This CDR3 is built from 15 residues. In nucleotides, the CDR3 is TGTGCCAGCAGCGCTGTGGACAGGGGGAGCCACGAGCAGTACTTC. Its protein is CASSAVDRGSHEQYF.

The chain is built from TRBV19 and TRBJ2-5; 9 bases map to TRBD1. Germline V gene data show CDR1 as LNHDA and CDR2 as SQIVND (reference sequence). V was pared by 8 bases and J by 6 bases, with 4 bases of the junction left unmatched. The CDR3 is 12 amino acids. Written as DNA, the CDR3 is TGTGCCAGTTCGGACAGGGGAAAGACCCAGTACTTC. Its translation is CASSDRGKTQYF.

J is TRBJ1-5 and V is TRBV6-1; D gene ambiguous. The CDR3 has 17 amino acids. Trimming pared 0 bases from V and 0 bases from J, leaving 12 bases between. CDR1 MNHNS and CDR2 SASEGT come from the germline V gene. DNA of the CDR3: TGTGCCAGCAGTGAAGCGCGCATCGGGGTTAGCAATCAGCCCCAGCATTTT. It translates to CASSEARIGVSNQPQHF.